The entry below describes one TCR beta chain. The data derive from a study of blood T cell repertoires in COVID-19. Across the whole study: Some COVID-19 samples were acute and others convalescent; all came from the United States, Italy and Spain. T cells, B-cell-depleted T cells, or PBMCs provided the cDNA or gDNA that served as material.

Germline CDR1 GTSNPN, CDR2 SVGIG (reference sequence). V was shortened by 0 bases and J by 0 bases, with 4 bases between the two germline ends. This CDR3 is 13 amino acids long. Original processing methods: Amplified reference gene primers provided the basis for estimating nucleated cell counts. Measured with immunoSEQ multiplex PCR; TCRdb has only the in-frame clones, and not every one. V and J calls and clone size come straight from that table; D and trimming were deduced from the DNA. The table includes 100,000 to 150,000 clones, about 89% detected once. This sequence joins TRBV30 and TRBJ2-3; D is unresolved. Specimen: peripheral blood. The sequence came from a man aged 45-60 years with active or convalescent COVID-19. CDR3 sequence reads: CAWSVVSTDTQYF. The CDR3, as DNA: TGTGCCTGGAGTGTTGTAAGCACAGATACGCAGTATTTT.